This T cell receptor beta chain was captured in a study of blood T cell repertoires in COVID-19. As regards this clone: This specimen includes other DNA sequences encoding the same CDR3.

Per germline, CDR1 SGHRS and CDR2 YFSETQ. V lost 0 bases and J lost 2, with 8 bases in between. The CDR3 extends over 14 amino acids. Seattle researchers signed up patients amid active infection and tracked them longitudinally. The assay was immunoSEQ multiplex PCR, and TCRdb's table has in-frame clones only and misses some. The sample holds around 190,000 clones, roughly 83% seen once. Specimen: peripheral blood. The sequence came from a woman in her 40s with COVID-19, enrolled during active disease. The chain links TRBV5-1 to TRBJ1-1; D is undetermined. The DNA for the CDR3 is TGCGCCAGCAGCTTGGACCGGGGTAACACTGAAGCTTTCTTT. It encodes CASSLDRGNTEAFF.